Below are 21 T cell receptor beta chains sequenced from a single sample in a study of cytomegalovirus exposure and HLA in healthy donors. PCR employed 60 Vbeta and 13 Jbeta primers. This table comes from immunoSEQ multiplex PCR, and its TCRdb copy is limited to in-frame clones, with some not included. Of 150,000 to 200,000 clones listed, roughly four fifths were seen once; the top ten hold more than 0.75%. The sequencing input was PBMCs. Source of these receptors: a girl aged 2-10 years in good health and CMV-seropositive.

This chain joins TRBV12-5 and TRBJ2-2; 12 positions match TRBD2. Unmatched junction bases numbered 6, after V lost 2 bases and J lost 5 bases. The length of the CDR3 is 17 residues. The V gene's germline CDR1 is LGHNT and CDR2 FRNRAP. The CDR3 DNA reads TGTGCTAGTGGTTTGAAGACTAGCGGGAGAGTAACCGGGGAGCTGTTTTTT. Protein product: CASGLKTSGRVTGELFF.

V and J are TRBV30 and TRBJ2-7; D possibly corresponds to TRBD1 (6 bases). V lost 7 bases and J 2 bases, leaving 15 bases between the germline ends. Germline V gene data show CDR1 as GTSNPN and CDR2 as SVGIG (reference sequence). CDR3 size: 13 residues. CDR3 DNA: TGTGCCTCGGATAAAGGGGGAGCCTACGAGCAGTACTTC. This sequence encodes CASDKGGAYEQYF.

The genes are TRBV5-1 and TRBJ2-1; no definite D call. The CDR3 is 11 amino acids. The V gene lost 7 bases and the J gene lost 5 bases, with 7 bases spanning the gap. CDR1 and CDR2 (germline): SGHRS, YFSETQ. This chain's CDR3 is CASSRDNEQFF. DNA for the CDR3: TGCGCCAGCTCCCGGGACAATGAGCAGTTCTTC.

The sample holds one count of this clone. In nucleotides, the CDR3 is TGCGCCAGCAGCCAAGTTGGGTCAGACACACCCCAAGAGACCCAGTACTTC. Amino acid sequence: CASSQVGSDTPQETQYF. The V call is TRBV4-1, the J call TRBJ2-5; D gene unclear. V gave up 1 base and J gave up 1 base, with 16 bases separating them. Germline V gives CDR1 MGHRA, CDR2 YSYEKL. The CDR3 contains 17 residues.

V gene TRBV5-6 combines with J gene TRBJ2-1, with D possibly matching TRBD1 (6 bases). With 3 bases removed from V and 8 bases from J, the gap between germline ends came to 27 bases. This CDR3 has 18 amino acids. The V gene's germline CDR1 is SGHDT and CDR2 YYEEEE. Here the CDR3 DNA reads TGTGCCAGCAGCTACTCTTACGCGTGGAGAGTCAGGGGCTATGAGCAGTTCTTC. The encoded protein is CASSYSYAWRVRGYEQFF.

Only one count was recorded for this clone. This chain uses TRBV19 with TRBJ2-2; D is perhaps TRBD1 (6 bases). The V gene's germline CDR1 is LNHDA and CDR2 SQIVND (reference sequence). Trimming took 2 bases from V and 6 from J, leaving 19 bases between them. The CDR3 is 17 amino acids. The CDR3 DNA reads as TGTGCCAGTAGTATACAAACTCCAGGGGAGATGGCCGGGGAGCTGTTTTTT. This translates into CASSIQTPGEMAGELFF.

The chain carries TRBV18 and TRBJ2-2; 8 nucleotides agree with TRBD1. CDR1 is KGHSH and CDR2 is LQKENI in the germline V gene. Losses at the gene ends were 3 bases for V and 5 bases for J; bases not matched to a gene: 5. The CDR3 loop spans 15 amino acids. CDR3 nucleotides: TGTGCCAGCTCACCGGGGACAGGTGATACCGGGGAGCTGTTTTTT. It specifies CASSPGTGDTGELFF.

V gene TRBV5-4 combines with J gene TRBJ1-3, with no clear D. CDR1 is SGHNT, CDR2 YYREEE, per germline (reference sequence). Trimming pared 2 bases from V and 4 bases from J, leaving 10 bases between. This CDR3 contains 14 residues. CDR3 region: CASSFRGPGNTIYF. DNA of the CDR3: TGTGCCAGCAGCTTCCGGGGTCCAGGAAACACCATATATTTT.

CDR3 bases: TGTGCCAGCAGCTCTACAGAACTCAATCAGCCCCAGCATTTT. This gives the protein CASSSTELNQPQHF. This chain links TRBV5-5 with TRBJ1-5, with no clear D. CDR1 is SGHKS, CDR2 YYEKEE, per germline (reference sequence). V was clipped by 3 bases and J by 3 bases, with 10 bases between them. This CDR3 region has 14 residues.

The chain couples TRBV19 to TRBJ2-1, with 9 bases identical to TRBD2. Germline CDR1 is LNHDA and CDR2 is SQIVND (reference sequence). The CDR3 runs to 15 residues. J was trimmed by 3 bases and V by 2 bases; bases with no gene match: 2. This CDR3 is CASSISSGIYNEQFF. The CDR3 nucleotides read TGTGCCAGTAGTATATCTAGCGGGATCTACAATGAGCAGTTCTTC.

This chain connects TRBV19 to TRBJ1-5; possible D gene TRBD1, 5 bases. The V end was cut by 1 base, the J end by 4 bases, with 11 bases between. The CDR3 has 15 residues. CDR1 is LNHDA and CDR2 is SQIVND in the germline V gene (reference sequence). The CDR3 region is CASSIGGRANQPQHF. CDR3 sequence (DNA): TGTGCCAGTAGTATAGGCGGCAGGGCTAATCAGCCCCAGCATTTT.

J is TRBJ2-7 and V is TRBV19; 10 nucleotides agree with TRBD2. The ends lost 2 bases at V and 7 bases at J; junction bases unmatched: 8. This CDR3 is 15 amino acids long. The V gene's germline CDR1 is LNHDA and CDR2 SQIVND (reference sequence). The CDR3 nucleotides are TGTGCCAGTAGTATAACAGCGGGAGGGCCGGGTGAGCAGTACTTC. It is translated as CASSITAGGPGEQYF.

This rearrangement joins TRBV7-9 to TRBJ2-5; TRBD2 matches 11 bases. V shed 5 bases, J shed 5 bases, and the junction held 16 bases outside the gene matches. Germline lookup yields CDR1 SEHNR and CDR2 FQNEAQ (reference sequence). The CDR3 is 18 amino acids. The CDR3 bases are TGTGCCAGCAGCCAACTCGGACTAGCGGGTCCCCGACGGGAGACCCAGTACTTC. Translating it yields CASSQLGLAGPRRETQYF.

This clone showed up just once. The J gene is TRBJ1-2, the V gene TRBV19, with TRBD1 as a possible D gene (6 bases). Germline V lookup: CDR1 LNHDA, CDR2 SQIVND (reference sequence). The CDR3 extends over 19 amino acids. V gave up 5 bases and J gave up 5 bases, with 30 bases separating them. Here the CDR3 DNA reads TGTGCCAGTAGTGCCCCACAGGGCGACTTAATTCGAGGGGATTATGGCTACACCTTC. Translated, it gives CASSAPQGDLIRGDYGYTF.

The J gene is TRBJ2-7, the V gene TRBV2; a weak D match, TRBD2 (6 bases). CDR1 SNHLY and CDR2 FYNNEI come from the germline V gene. V lost 3 bases and J 3 bases, leaving 15 bases between the germline ends. The CDR3 is made up of 15 amino acids. The CDR3 sequence: CASSESSGAFYEQYF. The CDR3 coding sequence is TGTGCCAGCAGTGAGAGTAGCGGAGCGTTCTACGAGCAGTACTTC. The variable domain in full, with the rest retrieved from reference TRBV2 and TRBJ2-7, is EPEVTQTPSHQVTQMGQEVILRCVPISNHLYFYWYRQILGQKVEFLVSFYNNEISEKSEIFDDQFSVERPDGSNFTLKIRSTKLEDSAMYFCASSESSGAFYEQYFGPGTRLTVT.

This clone was counted once. The chain has TRBV9 and TRBJ2-3, with a weak D call TRBD1 (6 bases). V was trimmed by 4 bases and J by 1 base, leaving 16 bases between them. Germline V gives CDR1 SGDLS, CDR2 YYNGEE. The CDR3 covers 16 residues. For the CDR3, the DNA is TGTGCCAGCAGCCCCCGGGTACAGGGCGGCACAGATACGCAGTATTTT. Encoded protein: CASSPRVQGGTDTQYF.

V and J are TRBV7-3 and TRBJ1-1, with 7 nucleotides matching TRBD1. This CDR3 has 13 amino acids. V trimming: 2 bases; J trimming: 5 bases; junction bases outside the gene matches: 2. The germline gives CDR1 SGHTA, CDR2 FQGTGA. CDR3 bases: TGTGCCAGCAGCTTAGCGACAGGGACTGAAGCTTTCTTT. Amino acids: CASSLATGTEAFF.

This sequence joins TRBV28 and TRBJ1-5, with 8 positions matching TRBD1. The CDR3 covers 15 residues. Germline V gives CDR1 MDHEN, CDR2 SYDVKM. With V trimmed by 6 bases and J by 2 bases, 6 bases remained unmatched. In DNA form, the CDR3 reads TGTGCCAGCAGACCGCAGGGGGCAGGCAATCAGCCCCAGCATTTT. Its protein product is CASRPQGAGNQPQHF.

This clone has only one observation. V gene TRBV28 combines with J gene TRBJ1-1; 7 positions agree with TRBD1. The germline V gene encodes CDR1 MDHEN and CDR2 SYDVKM. J lost 6 bases, V lost 5 bases, and 9 bases had no gene match. This CDR3 has 14 amino acids. CDR3 region: CASSGRGMGAEAFF. Written as DNA, the CDR3 is TGTGCCAGCAGTGGCAGGGGGATGGGCGCTGAAGCTTTCTTT.

The genes are TRBV4-1 and TRBJ2-7; TRBD1 is a possible D gene (5 bases). The CDR3 runs to 15 residues. CDR1 MGHRA and CDR2 YSYEKL come from the germline V gene. Trimming cost V 0 bases and J 3 bases, with 12 bases left between them. CDR3 nucleotide sequence: TGCGCCAGCAGCCAAGATGGCAGGGCTGTCTACGAGCAGTACTTC. Protein product: CASSQDGRAVYEQYF.

The rearrangement links TRBV30 to TRBJ2-1; maybe TRBD2 (6 bases). The CDR3 spans 16 residues. Trimming took off 5 bases at V and 7 bases at J, with 24 bases between the two ends. The germline gives CDR1 GTSNPN, CDR2 SVGIG (reference sequence). CDR3 sequence: CAWSYPQVSGHNEQFF. CDR3 bases: TGTGCCTGGTCCTATCCCCAGGTTAGCGGACATAATGAGCAGTTCTTC.